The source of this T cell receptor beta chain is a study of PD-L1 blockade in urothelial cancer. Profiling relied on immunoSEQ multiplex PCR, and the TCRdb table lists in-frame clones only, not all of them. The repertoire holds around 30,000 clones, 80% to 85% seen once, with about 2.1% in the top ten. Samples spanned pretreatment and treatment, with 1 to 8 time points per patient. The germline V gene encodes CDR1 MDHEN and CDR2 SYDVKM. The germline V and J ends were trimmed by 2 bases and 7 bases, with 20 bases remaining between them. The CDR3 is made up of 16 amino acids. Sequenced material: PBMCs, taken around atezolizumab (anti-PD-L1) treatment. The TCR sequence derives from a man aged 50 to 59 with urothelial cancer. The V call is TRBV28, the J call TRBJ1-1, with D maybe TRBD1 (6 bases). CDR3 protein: CASSLVERLGAYEAFF. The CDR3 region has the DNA TGTGCCAGCAGTTTAGTGGAGAGGCTGGGGGCATATGAAGCTTTCTTT.